This T cell receptor beta chain originates from a study of shared clonotypes between healthy human individuals. Deep was the level at which the assay was run. It was on ten immunoSEQ deep assay plates that unsorted PBMC DNA was sequenced. Sequenced by immunoSEQ multiplex PCR; TCRdb stores in-frame clones only, minus some. The data contain around 480,000 clones, about 79% of them singletons. V dropped 5 bases and J dropped 8 bases, with 13 bases sitting between them. The CDR3 covers 13 residues. Germline loops: CDR1 SGHTA, CDR2 FQGNSA. Sequencing was performed on PBMCs. The chain is built from TRBV7-2 and TRBJ2-1, with D unresolved. This receptor was identified in a woman aged 40 to 50 in good health. Some clones in this sample may be carry-over from other donors' samples. The CDR3 DNA reads as TGTGCCAGCAGCCAGAGTCTCCGGGATGAGCAGTTCTTC. Translated, it gives CASSQSLRDEQFF. The full variable domain, rest sourced from reference TRBV7-2 and TRBJ2-1, is GAGVSQSPSNKVTEKGKDVELRCDPISGHTALYWYRQSLGQGLEFLIYFQGNSAPDKSGLPSDRFSAERTGGSVSTLTIQRTQQEDSAVYLCASSQSLRDEQFFGPGTRLTVL.